The T cell receptor (beta chain) under discussion was sequenced for a study of cytomegalovirus exposure and HLA in healthy donors. The overall study: From donors who were HLA-typed, an early data release held approximately 80 million unique TCRs. Study outcomes and limitations: Confirmation was obtained in vitro that a few CMV-associated chains are specific for CMV antigens.

PCR amplification relied on 60 Vbeta primers (plus 13 Jbeta primers). Sequenced by immunoSEQ multiplex PCR; TCRdb stores in-frame clones only, minus some. The profile shows some 120,000 clones, around 80% of them singletons. Germline V gives CDR1 SGDLS, CDR2 YYNGEE. This CDR3 is 14 amino acids long. The V and J ends lost 3 bases and 4 bases respectively, with 13 bases between them. This clone was detected a few times. Its antigen is unknown. This sequence joins TRBV9 and TRBJ1-2, with D uncertain. This TCR came from a man aged 30 to 45 in good health and CMV-seropositive. The sequencing input was PBMCs. Written as DNA, the CDR3 is TGTGCCAGCAGCGATGCTACAGATTTCTATGGCTACACCTTC. Protein product: CASSDATDFYGYTF.